Listed below are T cell receptor beta chains from one sample, sequenced in a study of T cell responses to AZD1222 COVID-19 vaccine. Repertoires were generated with immunoSEQ multiplex PCR, while TCRdb's copy carries only in-frame clones and drops some. The repertoire holds over 80,000 clones, roughly nine tenths seen once, with 31% in the top ten. This specimen consisted of peripheral blood, obtained on day 0 of AZD1222 vaccination. Receptors were obtained from an adult in good health. Each CDR3 is given with its conserved first and last residue. The D gene is left open where the match is weak. Size is stated for part of the rows, as once, few or many counts, or as a class when the clone is expanded.

>TRBV7-8|.|TRBJ1-2|.
TGTGCCAGCAGATCCGCTAGGAACTATGGCTACACCTTC
CASRSARNYGYTF
>TRBV15|.|TRBJ2-7|.
TGTGCCACCTCCAGATTGACTAGTGCCGAGCAGTACTTC
CATSRLTSAEQYF
>TRBV3-1/TRBV3-2|.|TRBJ1-1|.
TGTGCCAGCAGCCTTACCATAGGGGGGGACACTGAAGCTTTCTTT
CASSLTIGGDTEAFF
>TRBV28|.|TRBJ2-4|TRBD1
TGTGCCAGCAGTACCCTTGGACAGGGCGCCAAAAACATTCAGTACTTC
CASSTLGQGAKNIQYF
>TRBV3-1/TRBV3-2|.|TRBJ2-7|TRBD1
TGTGCCAGCAGCGGGACAGGGATTTACGAGCAGTACTTC
CASSGTGIYEQYF
>TRBV5-1|.|TRBJ2-7|TRBD1
TGCGCCAGCAGCCTAGGGACAGGTGGCTACGAGCAGTACTTC
CASSLGTGGYEQYF
>TRBV9|.|TRBJ2-7|.
TGTGCCAGCAGCGTAGATGGCTACGAGCAGTACTTC
CASSVDGYEQYF
>TRBV24-1|.|TRBJ2-5|.
TGTGCCACCAGTGATCTTAACAACTTCCAAGAGACCCAGTACTTC
CATSDLNNFQETQYF
>TRBV4-1|.|TRBJ1-4|TRBD1
TGCGCCAGCAGCCAACTGGGACAGGCGAATGAAAAACTGTTTTTT
CASSQLGQANEKLFF
>TRBV6-5|once|TRBJ2-1|.
TGTGCCAGCAGTCAGAGATACGGGATCAATGAGCAGTTCTTC
CASSQRYGINEQFF
>TRBV28|.|TRBJ1-4|.
TGTGCCAGCAGTTTACCGGGGCAGGGTGAAAAACTGTTTTTT
CASSLPGQGEKLFF
>TRBV2|.|TRBJ2-7|TRBD1
TGTGCCTCCGGGGGACAGGGGTTCGACGAGCAGTACTTC
CASGGQGFDEQYF
>TRBV30|.|TRBJ1-5|TRBD1
TGTGCCTCGCTCCCCCCCCTTAACACAGGGGAGAGAGATCAGCCCCAGCATTTT
CASLPPLNTGERDQPQHF
>TRBV6-4|.|TRBJ2-1|TRBD1
TGTGCCAGCAGTGACTCGCGTACAGGGGCCGTTGTTGAGCAGTTCTTC
CASSDSRTGAVVEQFF
>TRBV28|.|TRBJ2-1|TRBD2
TGTGCCAGCATTGGGGGGGATGAGCAGTTCTTC
CASIGGDEQFF
>TRBV7-6|.|TRBJ2-7|.
TGTGCCAGCAGCTTAGTCACCGAGCAGTACTTC
CASSLVTEQYF
>TRBV2|.|TRBJ2-5|.
TGTGCCAGCAAGGAGGAAGAGACCCAGTACTTC
CASKEEETQYF